This T cell receptor (beta chain) stems from a study of shared clonotypes between healthy human individuals. CD45RO negativity and positive selection for CCR7 defined naive CD8 cells, a population that excluded terminally differentiated effector memory CD45RA+ cells. Germline V gives CDR1 SGHAT, CDR2 FQNNGV. Between the trimmed V and J ends, which lost 1 base and 2 bases, there was a span of 15 bases. The CDR3 sequence is 16 residues long. Assay: immunoSEQ multiplex PCR; the TCRdb copy retains only in-frame clones and omits some. The table includes approximately 590,000 clones, around 95% detected once.

Material: naive CD8+ T cells sorted from blood. The chain carries TRBV11-2 and TRBJ2-7; possible D gene TRBD2, 5 bases. This TCR derives from a woman aged 25 to 45 in good health. CDR3 sequence reads: CASSLVASSWAYEQYF. The DNA for the CDR3 is TGTGCCAGCAGCTTAGTCGCGTCTAGCTGGGCCTACGAGCAGTACTTC.